Listed below are T cell receptor beta chains from one sample, sequenced in a study of blood T cell repertoires in COVID-19. Clones were read by immunoSEQ multiplex PCR, and TCRdb kept only the in-frame ones, dropping some. The data hold about 220,000 clones, with 75% to 90% observed a single time. The material sequenced was PBMCs or T cells enriched from blood (not recorded which). The receptors were sampled from a woman aged 18 to 35 in a cohort exposed to, infected with or recovered from COVID-19 (not recorded which). The CDR3 runs from the conserved cysteine through the conserved F or W. The D gene is left open where the match is weak. Clone size is stated in some rows and not others, as once, few, many or a class when expanded.

j_call d_call clone_size v_call cdr3_nt cdr3_aa
TRBJ1-5 TRBD1 once TRBV6-5 TGTGCCAGCAGTTCCCGACAGGGACGAGGTCAGCCCCAGCATTTT CASSSRQGRGQPQHF
TRBJ2-5 TRBD1 few TRBV30 TGTGCCCAGGGGGAGGAGACCCAGTACTTC CAQGEETQYF
TRBJ1-1 . . TRBV12-3/TRBV12-4 TGTGCCAGCAGTTTGTGGGGGGGCACTGAAGCTTTCTTT CASSLWGGTEAFF
TRBJ1-4 TRBD1 . TRBV5-6 TGTGCCAGCAGCTCCTACAGGGGGACTGCAACTAATGAAAAACTGTTTTTT CASSSYRGTATNEKLFF
TRBJ2-5 . . TRBV3-1/TRBV3-2 TGTGCCAGCAGCCAAGTTCGGGGGAGTCCCGGCGACGGCCAAGAGACCCAGTACTTC CASSQVRGSPGDGQETQYF
TRBJ1-1 . . TRBV27 TGTGCCAGCAGGGTCGGCCCGGGGAACACTGAAGCTTTCTTT CASRVGPGNTEAFF
TRBJ1-2 . . TRBV5-1 TGCGCCAGCAGCTTGGCCCCTGAGTCCAGTCAGGACTATGGCTACACCTTC CASSLAPESSQDYGYTF
TRBJ2-1 TRBD2 . TRBV9 TGTGCCAGCAGCGTCTCTAGCGGGCCTACATATGAGCAGTTCTTC CASSVSSGPTYEQFF
TRBJ2-7 TRBD1 . TRBV27 TGTGCCAGCGTTGCCCTGACAGGGTGGGGCGAGCAGTACTTC CASVALTGWGEQYF
TRBJ2-2 TRBD2 . TRBV19 TGTGCCAGTAGCCGGGCGGGAGCGGGCACCGGGGAGCTGTTTTTT CASSRAGAGTGELFF
TRBJ1-4 TRBD1 once TRBV5-1 TGCGCCCGCAGCAGACAGGGGGCGGGGGACGAAAAACTGTTTTTT CARSRQGAGDEKLFF
TRBJ1-1 . . TRBV4-1 TGCGCCAGCAGCCAACCTTTAATGCGAGCTTTCTTT CASSQPLMRAFF
TRBJ2-5 . . TRBV18 TGTGCCAGCTCACCATCGGGGGAAGAGACCCAGTACTTC CASSPSGEETQYF
TRBJ2-3 . once TRBV9 TGTGCCAGCAGCGCTACTCCCCAAAGAGATACGCAGTATTTT CASSATPQRDTQYF
TRBJ2-7 . . TRBV5-1 TGCGCCAGCAGCTTAGGAGGACTCGAGCAGTACTTC CASSLGGLEQYF
TRBJ2-5 . . TRBV12-5 TGTGCTAGTGATAGACAGCCCCAGTACTTC CASDRQPQYF
TRBJ2-6 . . TRBV5-8 TGTGCCAGCAGCCCTCTTAACACCGACTCTGGGGCCAACGTCCTGACTTTC CASSPLNTDSGANVLTF
TRBJ1-4 . . TRBV7-2 TGTGCCAGCAGCTCGGACACGGCAACTAATGAAAAACTGTTTTTT CASSSDTATNEKLFF
TRBJ2-4 TRBD2 . TRBV28 TGTGCCAGCAGTTCGGGGGGGGTAGCCAAAAACATTCAGTACTTC CASSSGGVAKNIQYF
TRBJ1-2 TRBD1 . TRBV25-1 TGTGCCAGCAGCCACAGGGGTTCTTTCTCTGGCTACACCTTC CASSHRGSFSGYTF
TRBJ2-7 . . TRBV6-5 TGTGCCATCCAGTGGGGCACCGACGAGCAGTACTTC CAIQWGTDEQYF
TRBJ1-2 . . TRBV3-1/TRBV3-2 TGTGCCAGCAGCCTCCGGGGCCCTCGGGGGAATGGCTACACCTTC CASSLRGPRGNGYTF
TRBJ1-3 TRBD1 . TRBV6-5 TGTGCCAGCAGCCCAAGGACAGGGTCTGGAAACACCATATATTTT CASSPRTGSGNTIYF
TRBJ2-7 TRBD2 . TRBV13 TGTGCCAGCAGCCCCAGCGGGAACTCCTACGAGCAGTACTTC CASSPSGNSYEQYF
TRBJ1-1 . . TRBV12-3/TRBV12-4 TGTGCCAGCAGTCCGAGCCCCAGGACTGAAGCTTTCTTT CASSPSPRTEAFF
TRBJ2-1 . . TRBV16 TGTGCCAGCAGCCAATCTAGGGGCGGCAATGAGCAGTTCTTC CASSQSRGGNEQFF
TRBJ2-5 TRBD1 . TRBV19 TGTGCCAGTAGTAAACAGACAGGGGGCTACCAAGAGACCCAGTACTTC CASSKQTGGYQETQYF
TRBJ1-1 . . TRBV7-9 TGTGCCAGCAGCCCCCAAACTCGGAGCGCTGAAGCTTTCTTT CASSPQTRSAEAFF
TRBJ1-5 TRBD1 . TRBV6-5 TGTGCCAGCAGCGGACAGGGGGGGAATCAGCCCCAGCATTTT CASSGQGGNQPQHF
TRBJ1-2 . . TRBV3-1/TRBV3-2 TGTGCCAGCAGCCTCACTGGTCGGGGGGCGAGGATCTATGGCTACACCTTC CASSLTGRGARIYGYTF
TRBJ1-5 TRBD1 . TRBV6-2/TRBV6-3 TGTGCCAGCAGTTACTATACCGGGACAGGGATCCCGGGGTATCAGCCCCAGCATTTT CASSYYTGTGIPGYQPQHF
TRBJ1-5 . . TRBV5-1 TGCGCCAGCAGTCAGACGGGGGGGAACAATCAGCCCCAGCATTTT CASSQTGGNNQPQHF
TRBJ2-3 . . TRBV5-8 TGTGCCAGCAGCTTACGGGCAGATACGCAGTATTTT CASSLRADTQYF
TRBJ1-1 . . TRBV6-1 TGTGCCAGCAGTGAAGGGGTTTTGAGGGAGGAAGCTTTCTTT CASSEGVLREEAFF
TRBJ2-1 . . TRBV6-5 TGTGCCAGCAGACCGACGGGGAGGTCCTACAATGAGCAGTTCTTC CASRPTGRSYNEQFF
TRBJ2-7 . . TRBV7-9 TGTGCCAGCAGCCCAGGCCTCGGGGGTATCTACGAGCAGTACTTC CASSPGLGGIYEQYF
TRBJ2-5 TRBD1 . TRBV3-1/TRBV3-2 TGTGCCAGCAGCCAACTGAGGACAGGGGCGACCCAGTACTTC CASSQLRTGATQYF
TRBJ2-7 TRBD1 . TRBV2 TGTGCCAGCAGTCCAGACAGGGGCCACGAGCAGTACTTC CASSPDRGHEQYF
TRBJ1-2 . . TRBV4-1 TGCGCCAGCAGCCACCTAAACAGGGTAAACTATGGCTACACCTTC CASSHLNRVNYGYTF
TRBJ2-1 TRBD2 few TRBV5-1 TGCGCCAGCAGCGGAGGACTAGCGGGATTTGAGCAGTTCTTC CASSGGLAGFEQFF
TRBJ2-5 . . TRBV20-1 TGCAGTGCTAGGTTTATGGAGACCCAGTACTTC CSARFMETQYF
TRBJ1-5 . . TRBV20-1 TGCAGTGCTAGTGCCCTGTCAAGAGGCGATCAGCCCCAGCATTTT CSASALSRGDQPQHF
TRBJ2-5 . . TRBV7-2 TGTGCCAGCACCGGAGGGCCCAAGGGGACCCAGTACTTC CASTGGPKGTQYF
TRBJ1-2 . . TRBV7-2 TGTGCCAGCAGTCCCGACTATGGCTACACCTTC CASSPDYGYTF
TRBJ1-1 . . TRBV7-8 TGTGCCAGCAGCTTACCAGACACTGAAGCTTTCTTT CASSLPDTEAFF
TRBJ1-2 . . TRBV2 TGTGCCAGCAGAGACGAGGCCGCAGCTAACTATGGCTACACCTTC CASRDEAAANYGYTF
TRBJ2-7 . . TRBV7-2 TGTGCCAGCAGCTTAGTTTCATACTTGCTCCACGAGCAGTACTTC CASSLVSYLLHEQYF
TRBJ2-1 TRBD1 . TRBV29-1 TGCAGCGCCGGGACAGGGAAAGGTAACAATGAGCAGTTCTTC CSAGTGKGNNEQFF
TRBJ2-7 TRBD1 . TRBV11-2 TGTGCCAGCAGCTTAGTGGGACAGGGGGCCTACGAGCAGTACTTC CASSLVGQGAYEQYF
TRBJ1-6 . . TRBV2 TGTGCCAGCACCCTGCGGATGGGGGCTCGGTCACCCCTCCACTTT CASTLRMGARSPLHF
TRBJ2-7 TRBD2 . TRBV2 TGTGCCAGCACCGGGACTAGCGGGGGGAGGCAGTACTTC CASTGTSGGRQYF
TRBJ1-2 TRBD1 . TRBV6-2/TRBV6-3 TGTGCCAGCAGTTCCGCCGGGACAGGGCACTATGGCTACACCTTC CASSSAGTGHYGYTF
TRBJ2-6 TRBD1 . TRBV7-9 TGTGCCAGCAGCCCCTCAGGGGGCGCGGGGGCCAACGTCCTGACTTTC CASSPSGGAGANVLTF
TRBJ1-1 . . TRBV28 TGTGCCAGCAGTTTGACAGTCGAAGCTTTCTTT CASSLTVEAFF
TRBJ1-1 . once TRBV15 TGTGCCACCAGCAGAACTGCGGTCGGGACTGAAGCTTTCTTT CATSRTAVGTEAFF
TRBJ2-7 TRBD1 once TRBV9 TGTGCCAGCAGCGTAGGATCCCAGGGGGTGCTTGCCTACGAGCAGTACTTC CASSVGSQGVLAYEQYF
TRBJ1-5 TRBD1 . TRBV5-1 TGCGCCAGCAGCTTGTCTGGACAGGGGTCCCTCAATCAGCCCCAGCATTTT CASSLSGQGSLNQPQHF
TRBJ2-1 . . TRBV24-1 TGTGCCACCCTCGGGGCCGGGAGAAATGAGCAGTTCTTC CATLGAGRNEQFF
TRBJ1-6 . . TRBV28 TGTGCCAGCAGTTCGCCGTCGGGGACTCCCTATTCACCCCTCCACTTT CASSSPSGTPYSPLHF